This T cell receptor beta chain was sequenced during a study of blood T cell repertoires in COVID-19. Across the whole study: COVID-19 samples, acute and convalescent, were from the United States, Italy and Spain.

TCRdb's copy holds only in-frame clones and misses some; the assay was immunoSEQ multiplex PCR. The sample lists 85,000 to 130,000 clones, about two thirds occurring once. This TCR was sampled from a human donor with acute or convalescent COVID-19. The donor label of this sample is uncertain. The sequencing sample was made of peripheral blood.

The CDR3 reads CASSQSGKIQTQYF. The CDR3 DNA sequence: TGTGCCAGCAGTCAATCAGGGAAGATACAGACCCAGTACTTC. The chain recombines TRBV27 with TRBJ2-5; weak D call: TRBD1 (5 bases). Germline V CDR1 and CDR2: MNHEY, SMNVEV (reference sequence). The CDR3 has 14 amino acids. Trimming took off 5 bases at V and 6 bases at J, with 16 bases between the two ends.